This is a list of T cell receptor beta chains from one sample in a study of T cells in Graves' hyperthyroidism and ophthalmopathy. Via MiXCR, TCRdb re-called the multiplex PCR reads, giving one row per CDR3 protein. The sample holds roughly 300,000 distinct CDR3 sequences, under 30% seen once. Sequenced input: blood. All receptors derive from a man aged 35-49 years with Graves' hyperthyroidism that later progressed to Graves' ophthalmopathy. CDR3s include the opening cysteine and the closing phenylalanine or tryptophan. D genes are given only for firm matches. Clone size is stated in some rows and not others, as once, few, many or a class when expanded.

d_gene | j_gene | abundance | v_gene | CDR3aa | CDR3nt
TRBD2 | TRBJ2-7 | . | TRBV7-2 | CASSLMGGRSYEQYF | TGTGCCAGCAGCTTAATGGGCGGGAGGTCCTACGAGCAGTACTTC
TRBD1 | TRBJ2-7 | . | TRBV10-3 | CAISDSGTGFSYEQYF | TGTGCCATCAGTGATTCTGGGACAGGTTTCTCCTACGAGCAGTACTTC
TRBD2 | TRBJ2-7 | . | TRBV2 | CASRWTSDSYEQYF | TGTGCCAGCAGGTGGACTAGCGACTCCTACGAGCAGTACTTC
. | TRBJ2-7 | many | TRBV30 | CAWSRDGYEQYF | TGTGCCTGGAGTCGAGACGGCTACGAGCAGTACTTC
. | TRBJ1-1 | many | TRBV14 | CASSHLSAGEAFF | TGTGCCAGCAGCCACCTTTCAGCAGGTGAAGCTTTCTTT
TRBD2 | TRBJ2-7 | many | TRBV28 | CASRTAGLAGGLRYEQYF | TGTGCCAGCAGGACAGCTGGGCTAGCGGGAGGGCTTCGCTACGAGCAGTACTTC
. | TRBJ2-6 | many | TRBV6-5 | CASSYTPGAGANVLTF | TGTGCCAGCAGTTACACCCCGGGGGCTGGGGCCAACGTCCTGACTTTC
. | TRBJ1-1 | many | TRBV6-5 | CASRWTRNTEAFF | TGTGCCAGCAGGTGGACACGGAACACTGAAGCTTTCTTT
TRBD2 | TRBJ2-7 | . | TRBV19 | CASSPGGTSLGYEQYF | TGTGCCAGTAGTCCGGGGGGGACTTCCCTCGGGTACGAGCAGTACTTC
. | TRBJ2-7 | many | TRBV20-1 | CSAILGAALEQYF | TGCAGTGCTATTCTGGGGGCGGCTCTTGAGCAGTACTTC
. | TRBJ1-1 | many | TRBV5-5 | CASSLRGANTEAFF | TGTGCCAGCAGCTTACGCGGGGCCAACACTGAAGCTTTCTTT
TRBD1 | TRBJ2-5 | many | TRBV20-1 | CSARDSQGAHSGRETQYF | TGCAGTGCTAGAGATTCTCAGGGGGCGCACAGCGGTCGAGAGACCCAGTACTTC
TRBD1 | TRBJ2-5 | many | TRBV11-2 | CASSLGYRGPETQYF | TGTGCCAGCAGCTTAGGATACAGGGGTCCAGAGACCCAGTACTTC
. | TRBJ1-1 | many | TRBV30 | CAWSDRDVSFF | TGTGCCTGGAGCGATCGAGACGTGTCTTTCTTT
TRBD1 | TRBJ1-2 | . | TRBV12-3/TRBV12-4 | CASSLALDRGYTF | TGTGCCAGCAGTTTGGCCCTGGACAGGGGCTACACCTTC
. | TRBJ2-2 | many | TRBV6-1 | CASGRGVGGAGGELFF | TGTGCCAGCGGAAGGGGGGTCGGGGGAGCTGGCGGGGAGCTGTTTTTT
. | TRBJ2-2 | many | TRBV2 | CASSGRVRDTGELFF | TGTGCCAGCAGTGGCCGGGTCAGGGACACCGGGGAGCTGTTTTTT
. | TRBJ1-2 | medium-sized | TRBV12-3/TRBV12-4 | CASSQSLQETYGYTF | TGTGCCAGCAGCCAGAGCCTACAGGAGACCTATGGCTACACCTTC
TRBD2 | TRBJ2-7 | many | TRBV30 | CAWSSGSYEQYF | TGTGCCTGGTCTAGCGGGAGTTACGAGCAGTACTTC
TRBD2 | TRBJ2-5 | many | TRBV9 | CASSVDGRLKTQYF | TGTGCCAGCAGCGTAGACGGGAGGCTGAAGACCCAGTACTTC
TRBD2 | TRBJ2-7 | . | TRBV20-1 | CSASAGRTSGIYEQYF | TGCAGTGCTAGTGCGGGTAGGACTAGCGGGATTTACGAGCAGTACTTC
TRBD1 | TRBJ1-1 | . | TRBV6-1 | CASTGDRAEAFF | TGTGCCAGCACCGGAGACAGGGCGGAAGCTTTCTTT
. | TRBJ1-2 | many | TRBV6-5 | CASRRAGVNYGYTF | TGTGCCAGCAGGAGGGCAGGCGTTAACTATGGCTACACCTTC
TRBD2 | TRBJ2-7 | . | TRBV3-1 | CASKIAGAYEQYF | TGTGCCAGCAAAATAGCGGGGGCCTACGAGCAGTACTTC
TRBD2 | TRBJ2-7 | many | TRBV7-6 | CASSLVELAGPYEQHF | TGTGCCAGCAGCTTAGTTGAACTAGCGGGACCCTACGAGCAGCACTTC
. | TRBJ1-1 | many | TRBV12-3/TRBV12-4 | CASTGGGRWTEAFF | TGTGCCAGCACAGGAGGGGGACGGTGGACTGAAGCTTTCTTT
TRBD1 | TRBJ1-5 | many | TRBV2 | CASTGAYSNQPQHF | TGTGCCAGTACAGGGGCCTATAGCAATCAGCCCCAGCATTTT
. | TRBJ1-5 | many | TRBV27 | CASSLSQISNQPQHF | TGTGCCAGCAGTTTAAGCCAGATTAGCAATCAGCCCCAGCATTTT
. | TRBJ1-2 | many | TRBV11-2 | CASSFQLDSSGGYTF | TGTGCCAGCAGCTTCCAGCTCGACTCCTCGGGTGGCTACACCTTC
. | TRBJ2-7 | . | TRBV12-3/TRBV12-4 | CASSLLALAEQYF | TGTGCCAGCAGTTTACTAGCGCTCGCCGAGCAGTACTTC
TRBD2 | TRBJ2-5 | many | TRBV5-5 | CASSLGEGRQETQYF | TGTGCCAGCAGCTTGGGGGAGGGGAGGCAAGAGACCCAGTACTTC
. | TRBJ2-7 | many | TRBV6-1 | CASSVGGTYEQYF | TGTGCCAGCAGTGTAGGCGGAACCTACGAGCAGTACTTC
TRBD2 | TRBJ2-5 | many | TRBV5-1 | CASSLRLAEETQYF | TGCGCCAGCAGCTTACGACTAGCGGAAGAGACCCAGTACTTC
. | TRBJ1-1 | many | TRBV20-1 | CSAKPGHPNTEAFF | TGCAGTGCTAAACCGGGACACCCTAACACTGAAGCTTTCTTT
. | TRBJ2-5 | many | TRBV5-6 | CASSGLGGGETQYF | TGTGCCAGCAGCGGTTTGGGGGGAGGCGAGACCCAGTACTTC
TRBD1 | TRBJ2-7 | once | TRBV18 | CASSPTGDKIYEQYF | TGTGCCAGCTCCCCGACAGGGGACAAGATCTACGAGCAGTACTTC
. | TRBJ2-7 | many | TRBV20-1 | CSARDPRGAYEQYF | TGCAGTGCTAGAGACCCCCGAGGGGCCTACGAGCAGTACTTC
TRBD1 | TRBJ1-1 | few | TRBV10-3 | CAISESETGSTEAFF | TGTGCCATCAGTGAGTCGGAGACAGGGAGCACTGAAGCTTTCTTT
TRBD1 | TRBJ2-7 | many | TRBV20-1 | CSADRGQYEQYF | TGCAGTGCGGACAGGGGGCAATACGAGCAGTACTTC
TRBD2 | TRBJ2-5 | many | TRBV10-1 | CASSGPGGGQETQYF | TGCGCCAGCAGTGGCCCTGGGGGGGGCCAAGAGACCCAGTACTTC
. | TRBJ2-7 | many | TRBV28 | CASSPTGTEQYF | TGTGCCAGCAGCCCAACAGGGACCGAGCAGTACTTC
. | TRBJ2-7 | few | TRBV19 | CASSIEGSSYEQYF | TGTGCCAGTAGTATAGAGGGCAGTTCCTACGAGCAGTACTTC
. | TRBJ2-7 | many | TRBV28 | CASSTQGGPGLYEQYF | TGTGCCAGCAGTACACAAGGGGGGCCGGGGCTCTACGAGCAGTACTTC
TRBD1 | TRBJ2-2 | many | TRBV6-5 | CASSYTRTGVSGELFF | TGTGCCAGCAGTTACACTCGGACAGGGGTTAGCGGGGAGCTGTTTTTT
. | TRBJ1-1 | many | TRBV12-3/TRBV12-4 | CASSLGTELLEAFF | TGTGCCAGCAGTTTAGGCACCGAGCTACTTGAAGCTTTCTTT
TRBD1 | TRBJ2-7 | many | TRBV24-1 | CATSGPLGTGVDEQYF | TGTGCCACCAGTGGGCCCCTTGGTACAGGGGTGGACGAGCAGTACTTC
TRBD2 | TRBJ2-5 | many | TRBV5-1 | CASSVAGLETQYF | TGCGCCAGCAGCGTAGCGGGACTAGAGACCCAGTACTTC
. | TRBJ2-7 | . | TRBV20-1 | CSASGPLGYEQYF | TGCAGTGCTAGTGGACCCCTGGGGTACGAGCAGTACTTC
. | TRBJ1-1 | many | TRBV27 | CASSFGPPGYTEAFF | TGTGCCAGCAGCTTCGGGCCCCCGGGGTACACTGAAGCTTTCTTT